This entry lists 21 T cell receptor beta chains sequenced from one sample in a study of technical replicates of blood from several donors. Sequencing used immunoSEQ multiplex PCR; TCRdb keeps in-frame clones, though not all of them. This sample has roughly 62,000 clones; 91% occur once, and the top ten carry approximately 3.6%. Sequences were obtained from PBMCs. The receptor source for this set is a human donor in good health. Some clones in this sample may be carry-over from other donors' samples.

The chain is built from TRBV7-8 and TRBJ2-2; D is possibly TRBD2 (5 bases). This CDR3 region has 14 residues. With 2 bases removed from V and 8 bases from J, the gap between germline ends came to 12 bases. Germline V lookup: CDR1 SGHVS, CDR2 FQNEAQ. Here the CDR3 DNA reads TGTGCCAGCAGCTTAATATTTGAGGGAGGGGAGCTGTTTTTT. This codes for CASSLIFEGGELFF. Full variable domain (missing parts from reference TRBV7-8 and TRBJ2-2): GAGVSQSPRYKVAKRGQDVALRCDPISGHVSLFWYQQALGQGPEFLTYFQNEAQLDKSGLPSDRFFAERPEGSVSTLKIQRTQQEDSAVYLCASSLIFEGGELFFGEGSRLTVL.

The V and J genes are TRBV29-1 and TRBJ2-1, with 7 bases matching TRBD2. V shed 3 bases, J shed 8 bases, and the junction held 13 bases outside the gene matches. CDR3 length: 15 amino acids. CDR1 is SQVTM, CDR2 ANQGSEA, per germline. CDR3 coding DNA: TGCAGCGTTGACGTCGGGCTAGCGGCCGGAGATGAGCAGTTCTTC. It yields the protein CSVDVGLAAGDEQFF.

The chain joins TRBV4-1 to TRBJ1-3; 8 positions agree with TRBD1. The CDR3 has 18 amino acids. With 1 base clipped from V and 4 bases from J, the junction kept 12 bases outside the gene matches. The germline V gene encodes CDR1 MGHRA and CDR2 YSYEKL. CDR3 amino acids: CASSQGVARGRPGNTIYF. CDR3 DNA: TGCGCCAGCAGCCAAGGTGTAGCCAGGGGGCGTCCCGGAAACACCATATATTTT.

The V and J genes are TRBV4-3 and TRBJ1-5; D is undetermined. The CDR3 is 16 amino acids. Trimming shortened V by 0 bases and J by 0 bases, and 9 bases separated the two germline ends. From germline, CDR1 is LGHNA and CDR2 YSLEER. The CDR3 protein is CASSQDNSYSNQPQHF. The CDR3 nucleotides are TGCGCCAGCAGCCAAGATAACAGCTATAGCAATCAGCCCCAGCATTTT.

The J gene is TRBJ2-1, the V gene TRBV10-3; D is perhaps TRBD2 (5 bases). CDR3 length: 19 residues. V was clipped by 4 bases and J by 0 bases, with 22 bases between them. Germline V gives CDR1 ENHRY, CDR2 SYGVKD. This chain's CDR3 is CAISGSGVSRRSSYNEQFF. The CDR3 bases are TGTGCCATCAGTGGTTCTGGGGTTAGCAGGAGGAGCTCCTACAATGAGCAGTTCTTC.

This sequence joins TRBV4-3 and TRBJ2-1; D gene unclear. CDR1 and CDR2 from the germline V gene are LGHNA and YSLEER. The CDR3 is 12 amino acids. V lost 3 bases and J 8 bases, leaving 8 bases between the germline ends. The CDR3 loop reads CASSHAMDEQFF. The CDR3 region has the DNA TGCGCCAGCAGCCATGCTATGGATGAGCAGTTCTTC.

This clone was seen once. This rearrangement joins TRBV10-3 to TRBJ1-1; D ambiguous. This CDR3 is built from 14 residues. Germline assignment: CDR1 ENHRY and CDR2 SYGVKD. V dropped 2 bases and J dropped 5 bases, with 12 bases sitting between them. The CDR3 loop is CAISEGGGATEAFF. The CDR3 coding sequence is TGTGCCATCAGTGAGGGCGGCGGCGCGACTGAAGCTTTCTTT.

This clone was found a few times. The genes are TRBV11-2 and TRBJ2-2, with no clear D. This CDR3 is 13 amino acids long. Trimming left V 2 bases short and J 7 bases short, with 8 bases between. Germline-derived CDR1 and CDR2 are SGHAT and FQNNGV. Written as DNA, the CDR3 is TGTGCCAGCAGCTTAACTATAGGCGGGGAGCTGTTTTTT. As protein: CASSLTIGGELFF.

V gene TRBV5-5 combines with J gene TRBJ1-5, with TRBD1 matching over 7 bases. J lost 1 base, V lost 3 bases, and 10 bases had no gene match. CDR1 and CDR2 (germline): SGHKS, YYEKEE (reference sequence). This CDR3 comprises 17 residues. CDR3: CASSSRGFGVSNQPQHF. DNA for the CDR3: TGTGCCAGCAGCTCCAGGGGGTTCGGGGTGAGCAATCAGCCCCAGCATTTT.

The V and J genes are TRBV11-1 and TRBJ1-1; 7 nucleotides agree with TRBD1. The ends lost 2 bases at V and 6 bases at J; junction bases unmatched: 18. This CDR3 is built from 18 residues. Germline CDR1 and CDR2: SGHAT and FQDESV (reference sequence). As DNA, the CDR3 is TGTGCCAGCAGCTTATTTGGCAGGGGGTATAATTCGGGCGCTGAAGCTTTCTTT. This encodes CASSLFGRGYNSGAEAFF.

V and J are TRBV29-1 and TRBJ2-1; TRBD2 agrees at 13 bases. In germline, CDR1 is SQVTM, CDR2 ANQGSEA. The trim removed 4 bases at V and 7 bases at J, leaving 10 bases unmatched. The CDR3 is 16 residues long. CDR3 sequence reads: CSVAGLAGENGNEQFF. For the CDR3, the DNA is TGCAGCGTTGCAGGACTAGCGGGAGAAAACGGGAATGAGCAGTTCTTC.

CDR3 region: CASSLDAGGPYF. CDR3 in DNA: TGTGCCAGCAGCTTAGATGCGGGGGGGCCGTATTTT. V usage is TRBV7-2 and J usage is TRBJ2-3; 9 nucleotides agree with TRBD2. V was pared by 1 base and J by 14 bases, with 4 bases of the junction left unmatched. Germline lookup yields CDR1 SGHTA and CDR2 FQGNSA. This CDR3 comprises 12 residues.

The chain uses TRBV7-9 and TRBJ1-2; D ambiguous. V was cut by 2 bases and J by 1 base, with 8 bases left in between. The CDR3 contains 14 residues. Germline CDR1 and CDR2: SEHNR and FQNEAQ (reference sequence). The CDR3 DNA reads TGTGCCAGCAGCTTATCGGTTGATAACTATGGCTACACCTTC. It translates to CASSLSVDNYGYTF. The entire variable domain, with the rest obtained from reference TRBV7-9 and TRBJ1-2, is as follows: DTGVSQNPRHKITKRGQNVTFRCDPISEHNRLYWYRQTLGQGPEFLTYFQNEAQLEKSRLLSDRFSAERPKGSFSTLEIQRTEQGDSAMYLCASSLSVDNYGYTFGSGTRLTVV.

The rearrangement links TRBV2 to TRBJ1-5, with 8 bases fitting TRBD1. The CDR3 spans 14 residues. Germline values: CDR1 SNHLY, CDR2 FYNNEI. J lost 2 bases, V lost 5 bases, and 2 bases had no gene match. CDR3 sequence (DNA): TGTGCCAGCAGTCCGGACAGGGGCAATCAGCCCCAGCATTTT. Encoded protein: CASSPDRGNQPQHF.

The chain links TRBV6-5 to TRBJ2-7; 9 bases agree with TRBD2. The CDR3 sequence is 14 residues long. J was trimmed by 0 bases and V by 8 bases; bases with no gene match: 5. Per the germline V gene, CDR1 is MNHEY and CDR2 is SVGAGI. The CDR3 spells CASGPGLASYEQYF. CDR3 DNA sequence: TGTGCCAGCGGGCCGGGACTAGCCTCCTACGAGCAGTACTTC.

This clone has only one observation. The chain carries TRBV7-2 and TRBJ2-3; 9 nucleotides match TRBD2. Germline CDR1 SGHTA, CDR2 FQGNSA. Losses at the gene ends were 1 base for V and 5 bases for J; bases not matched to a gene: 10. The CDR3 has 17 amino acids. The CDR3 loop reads CASSLGVGGGALDTQYF. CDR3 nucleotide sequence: TGTGCCAGCAGCTTAGGGGTCGGCGGGGGGGCCCTAGATACGCAGTATTTT.

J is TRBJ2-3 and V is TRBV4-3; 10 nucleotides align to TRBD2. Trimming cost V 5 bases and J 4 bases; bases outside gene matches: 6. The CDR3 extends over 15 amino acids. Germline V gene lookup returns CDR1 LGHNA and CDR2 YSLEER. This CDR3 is CASSTTSGMADTQYF. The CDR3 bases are TGCGCCAGCAGCACAACTAGCGGGATGGCAGATACGCAGTATTTT.

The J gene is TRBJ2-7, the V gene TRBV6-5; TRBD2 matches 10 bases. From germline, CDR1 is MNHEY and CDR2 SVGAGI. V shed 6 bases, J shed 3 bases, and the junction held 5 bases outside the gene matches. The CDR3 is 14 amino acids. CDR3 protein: CASRNPSGSYEQYF. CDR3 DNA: TGTGCCAGCAGGAACCCTAGCGGGAGCTACGAGCAGTACTTC.

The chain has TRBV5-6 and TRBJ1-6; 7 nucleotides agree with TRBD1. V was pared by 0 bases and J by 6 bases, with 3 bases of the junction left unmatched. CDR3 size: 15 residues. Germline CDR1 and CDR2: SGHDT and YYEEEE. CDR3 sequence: CASSLGGTANSPLHF. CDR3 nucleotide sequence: TGTGCCAGCAGCTTGGGGGGGACAGCTAATTCACCCCTCCACTTT.

CDR3 coding DNA: TGTGCCAGCAGCCCAACAGGGTTGAGGGAAAAACTGTTTTTT. The encoded protein is CASSPTGLREKLFF. The gene calls are TRBV5-6 and TRBJ1-4, with TRBD1 as a possible D gene (6 bases). CDR1 is SGHDT and CDR2 is YYEEEE in the germline V gene. CDR3 length: 14 amino acids. Trimming took off 4 bases at V and 8 bases at J, with 15 bases between the two ends. The whole variable domain, filled in from reference TRBV5-6 and TRBJ1-4, reads DAGVTQSPTHLIKTRGQQVTLRCSPKSGHDTVSWYQQALGQGPQFIFQYYEEEERQRGNFPDRFSGHQFPNYSSELNVNALLLGDSALYLCASSPTGLREKLFFGSGTQLSVL.

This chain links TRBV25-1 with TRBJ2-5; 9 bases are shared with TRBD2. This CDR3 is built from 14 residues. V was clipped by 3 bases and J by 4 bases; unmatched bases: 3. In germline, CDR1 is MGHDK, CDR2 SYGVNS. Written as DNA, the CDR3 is TGTGCCAGCAGTGATGCTAGCGGGGTAGAGACCCAGTACTTC. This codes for CASSDASGVETQYF.